The 9 T cell receptor beta chains given below trace back to one sample, sequenced in a study of beta chain features in type 1 diabetes. General study points: Among patients with Type 1 diabetes, TCRB CDR3s were moderately but significantly shorter in every one of the four CD4+ subsets.

The study reverse transcribed the entire isolated RNA, so it sequenced expressed TCRB transcripts. Method: immunoSEQ multiplex PCR; TCRdb's copy keeps in-frame clones and lacks some. This repertoire shows roughly 340,000 clones, approximately 12% found once; its top ten account for 0.015%. Their antigen targets remain unknown. Sequenced sample: naive CD4+ T cells from blood. The receptors come from a woman between 18 and 30 years old with type 1 diabetes.

This CDR3 reads CASSRSGGSLEQFF. CDR3 DNA: TGTGCCAGCAGCCGTAGCGGGGGCAGTCTGGAGCAGTTCTTC. This chain connects TRBV7-9 to TRBJ2-1, with 9 positions matching TRBD2. Trimming took 5 bases from V and 10 from J; bases not matched to a gene: 9. CDR3 length: 14 amino acids. Germline CDR1 and CDR2: SEHNR and FQNEAQ (reference sequence). Complete variable domain (other parts from reference TRBV7-9 and TRBJ2-1): DTGVSQNPRHKITKRGQNVTFRCDPISEHNRLYWYRQTLGQGPEFLTYFQNEAQLEKSRLLSDRFSAERPKGSFSTLEIQRTEQGDSAMYLCASSRSGGSLEQFFGPGTRLTVL.

The V gene is TRBV18, the J gene TRBJ2-1; D is uncertain. Germline V gene data show CDR1 as KGHSH and CDR2 as LQKENI. V lost 3 bases and J 9 bases, leaving 12 bases between the germline ends. The CDR3 contains 13 residues. The CDR3 sequence is CASSPDRLAEQFF. The CDR3 region has the DNA TGTGCCAGCTCACCCGACCGTTTAGCTGAGCAGTTCTTC.

This clone was seen a handful of times. The chain uses TRBV5-6 and TRBJ2-7, with 12 bases aligning to TRBD2. V was clipped by 4 bases and J by 2 bases; unmatched bases: 4. This CDR3 region has 15 residues. The germline V gene encodes CDR1 SGHDT and CDR2 YYEEEE. The CDR3 protein is CASSRLAGETYEQYF. In DNA form, the CDR3 reads TGTGCCAGCAGCCGACTAGCGGGAGAAACCTACGAGCAGTACTTC.

This clone has only a few counts. The chain has TRBV11-3 and TRBJ2-2, with D possibly being TRBD2 (6 bases). CDR1 is SGHNT, CDR2 YENEEA, per germline. V was pared by 6 bases and J by 2 bases, with 10 bases between. The CDR3 is 14 residues long. The CDR3 DNA follows: TGTGCCAGCAGTCCCGGGACTAACACCGGGGAGCTGTTTTTT. Translation gives CASSPGTNTGELFF.

This clone was picked up a small number of times. The chain employs TRBV19 and TRBJ2-1, with 8 bases fitting TRBD2. Germline V gives CDR1 LNHDA, CDR2 SQIVND (reference sequence). CDR3 length equals 16 residues. The junction had 6 bases not matched to a gene; V was cut back by 2 bases and J by 3 bases. DNA of the CDR3: TGTGCCAGTAGTATAAGCGGGGGTGGCCTCTACAATGAGCAGTTCTTC. Encoded protein: CASSISGGGLYNEQFF.

The CDR3 is CASSEQGPTEAFF. CDR3 in DNA: TGTGCCAGTAGTGAGCAGGGCCCCACTGAAGCTTTCTTT. The genes are TRBV19 and TRBJ1-1, with D perhaps TRBD1 (5 bases). CDR3 length equals 13 residues. V lost 5 bases and J lost 4, with 11 bases in between. Germline V gene data show CDR1 as LNHDA and CDR2 as SQIVND (reference sequence).

This clone was observed a handful of times. The chain combines TRBV2 with TRBJ2-1; 13 bases agree with TRBD2. Trimming removed 4 bases from V and 2 bases from J; junction bases left unmatched: 2. The CDR3 runs to 16 residues. Germline CDR1 SNHLY, CDR2 FYNNEI. The CDR3 spells CASSVGLAGTYNEQFF. The CDR3 DNA reads TGTGCCAGCAGTGTGGGACTAGCGGGAACCTACAATGAGCAGTTCTTC.

The V gene is TRBV28, the J gene TRBJ2-4; D remains unclear. This CDR3 contains 12 residues. Germline CDR1 is MDHEN and CDR2 is SYDVKM. V was cut by 6 bases and J by 5 bases, with 8 bases left in between. CDR3 in DNA: TGTGCCAGCAGCCCTCTAGAAAACATTCAGTACTTC. Protein: CASSPLENIQYF.

This clone showed up just a few times. This chain joins TRBV28 and TRBJ1-1; TRBD1 matches at 7 bases. Trimming at V came to 10 bases and at J to 5 bases, leaving 4 bases not matched to a gene. Germline CDR1 and CDR2: MDHEN and SYDVKM. This CDR3 is 11 amino acids long. The CDR3 reads CAITGVTEAFF. The DNA of the CDR3 is TGTGCCATTACAGGGGTAACTGAAGCTTTCTTT.